This TCR beta chain emerged from a study of blood T cell repertoires in COVID-19. Germline lookup yields CDR1 LGHDT and CDR2 YNNKEL (reference sequence). This CDR3 comprises 17 residues. Germline trimming cut 1 base from V and 2 bases from J; bases unmatched to any gene: 9. Produced via immunoSEQ multiplex PCR; TCRdb's table is partial and in-frame only. The data show about 90,000 clones, approximately 84% seen once. The chain couples TRBV3-1 (or the pseudogene TRBV3-2) to TRBJ2-3, with 7 bases that match TRBD2. Sequenced material: peripheral blood. This receptor was obtained from a man at least 80 years old with active or convalescent COVID-19. The CDR3 DNA is TGTGCCAGCAGCCAAGGGTTAGCTAGCGGCGACACAGATACGCAGTATTTT. Translating it yields CASSQGLASGDTDTQYF.